This TCR beta chain stems from a study of T cell responses to AZD1222 COVID-19 vaccine. General study results and limits: Spike as a whole was targeted by vaccine-associated CD4 TCRs, dominant at 160-218 and 743-854.

Turning to this clone: The antigen is not known.

Profiling relied on immunoSEQ multiplex PCR, and the TCRdb table lists in-frame clones only, not all of them. The sample includes fewer than 120,000 clones, about nine tenths of them seen just once. Germline CDR1 SGHRS, CDR2 YFSETQ. The CDR3 is made up of 15 amino acids. V was cut by 6 bases and J by 3 bases, with 16 bases left in between. The chain combines TRBV5-1 with TRBJ2-1; D may be TRBD2 (6 bases). The source was peripheral blood, collected on day 0 of AZD1222 vaccination. The TCR sequence derives from an adult in good health. CDR3 in amino acids: CASNPGGASYNEQFF. The CDR3 DNA reads TGCGCCAGCAACCCCGGCGGGGCAAGCTACAATGAGCAGTTCTTC.